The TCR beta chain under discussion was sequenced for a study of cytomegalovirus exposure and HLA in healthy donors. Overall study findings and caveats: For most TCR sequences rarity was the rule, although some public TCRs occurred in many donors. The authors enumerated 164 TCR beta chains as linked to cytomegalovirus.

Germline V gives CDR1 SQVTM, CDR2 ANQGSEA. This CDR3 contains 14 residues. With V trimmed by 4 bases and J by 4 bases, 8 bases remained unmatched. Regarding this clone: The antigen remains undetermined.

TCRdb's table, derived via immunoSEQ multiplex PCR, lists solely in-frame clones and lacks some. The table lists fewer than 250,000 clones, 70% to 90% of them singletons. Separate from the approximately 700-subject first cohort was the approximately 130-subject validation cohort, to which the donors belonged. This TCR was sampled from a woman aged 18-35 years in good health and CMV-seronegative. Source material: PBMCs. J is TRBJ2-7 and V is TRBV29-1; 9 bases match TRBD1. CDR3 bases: TGCAGCGTTGCCAACAGGGGGCTCAAGTACGAGCAGTACTTC. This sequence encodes CSVANRGLKYEQYF.